This is a list of T cell receptor beta chains from one sample in a study of T-cell reconstitution after alpha-beta-depleted transplantation in children. In TCRdb, the PCR reads were re-called with MiXCR into one record per CDR3 protein. Found here are 780,000 or so distinct CDR3 sequences, roughly 15% of them singletons; the top ten hold under 6%. Material: PBMCs, mostly from graft donor cells, obtained 360 days after TCRalphabeta/CD19-depleted stem cell transplant. Receptor source: a male patient younger than 18 who had a stem cell transplant for acute lymphoblastic leukemia, so the T cells may come from the graft donor. The CDR3 runs from the conserved cysteine through the conserved F or W. A D gene is named only where the DNA matches it firmly. The size of a clone is reported for some rows only, either as once, few or many, or as a class for expanded clones.

d_call j_call clone_size v_call cdr3_aa cdr3_nt
NA TRBJ2-5 few TRBV20-1 CSAKGGGGKETQYF TGCAGTGCAAAGGGGGGGGGAGGGAAAGAGACCCAGTACTTC
NA TRBJ1-2 few TRBV5-4 CASSAGINYGYTF TGTGCCAGCAGCGCAGGGATTAACTATGGCTACACCTTC
NA TRBJ2-7 many TRBV20-1 CSASQGGSRYEQYF TGCAGTGCTAGCCAGGGGGGATCCCGCTACGAGCAGTACTTC
NA TRBJ2-1 NA TRBV9 CASAQAVGNEQFF TGTGCCAGCGCCCAAGCAGTGGGGAATGAGCAGTTCTTC
TRBD2 TRBJ2-1 few TRBV29-1 CSAPGLALHEQFF TGCAGCGCCCCGGGACTAGCCTTGCATGAGCAGTTCTTC
TRBD2 TRBJ2-3 few TRBV12-3/TRBV12-4 CASSLGGREITDTQYF TGTGCCAGCAGTTTGGGAGGGAGGGAGATCACAGATACGCAGTATTTT
NA TRBJ1-2 few TRBV15 CATSKAEQLFYGGYTF TGTGCCACCAGCAAGGCAGAACAGCTATTTTATGGGGGCTACACCTTC
TRBD1 TRBJ2-7 many TRBV10-1 CASSASRTGNREQYF TGCGCCAGCAGTGCGAGTAGGACAGGGAATAGGGAGCAGTACTTC
TRBD2 TRBJ2-7 few TRBV4-1 CASSHFRTSGLSYEQYF TGCGCCAGCAGCCACTTCAGGACTAGCGGGCTCTCCTACGAGCAGTACTTC
TRBD1 TRBJ2-7 NA TRBV19 CASSHRGWAGEQYF TGTGCCAGTAGTCACAGGGGATGGGCCGGCGAGCAGTACTTC
NA TRBJ2-7 few TRBV9 CASSVALGLHSLYEQYF TGTGCCAGCAGCGTAGCCTTAGGACTCCATTCACTCTACGAGCAGTACTTC
NA TRBJ2-1 many TRBV29-1 CSVSENNEQFF TGCAGCGTTTCGGAGAACAATGAGCAGTTCTTC
NA TRBJ2-1 few TRBV6-1 CASRTPSPWDEQFF TGTGCCAGCAGGACGCCTTCCCCGTGGGATGAGCAGTTCTTC
NA TRBJ1-1 many TRBV12-3/TRBV12-4 CATTIRRLNTEAFF TGTGCCACCACGATCCGACGGCTGAACACTGAAGCTTTCTTT
NA TRBJ2-5 NA TRBV29-1 CSVDIGVRTQYF TGCAGCGTTGATATAGGGGTTAGGACCCAGTACTTC
NA TRBJ2-2 many TRBV7-2 CASSLGYRGELFF TGTGCCAGCAGCTTAGGGTACCGCGGGGAGCTGTTTTTT
NA TRBJ2-3 few TRBV15 CATSRDRGDTQYF TGTGCCACCAGCAGAGATCGAGGTGATACGCAGTATTTT
NA TRBJ2-7 few TRBV16 CASSLPPGRWIYEQYF TGTGCCAGCAGCCTTCCCCCCGGCAGATGGATTTACGAGCAGTACTTC
TRBD2 TRBJ2-7 few TRBV5-4 CAGGTSGSSEQYF TGTGCCGGGGGGACTAGCGGGAGTTCCGAGCAGTACTTC
TRBD2 TRBJ2-3 NA TRBV12-3/TRBV12-4 CASSSTASGSTDTQYF TGTGCCAGCAGTTCAACGGCTAGCGGGAGCACAGATACGCAGTATTTT
NA TRBJ2-7 NA TRBV6-1 CASSPNSERRYEQYF TGTGCCAGCAGCCCCAACTCGGAAAGACGCTACGAGCAGTACTTC
TRBD1 TRBJ2-7 few TRBV5-1 CASSAFQQGAGYEQYF TGCGCCAGCAGCGCTTTCCAACAGGGGGCTGGCTACGAGCAGTACTTC
NA TRBJ2-1 few TRBV12-3/TRBV12-4 CASIPDSGSSYNEQFF TGTGCCAGCATCCCCGATAGCGGTAGCTCCTACAATGAGCAGTTCTTC
NA TRBJ2-7 NA TRBV15 CATSRAGGAHYEQYF TGTGCCACCAGCAGAGCGGGGGGCGCGCACTACGAGCAGTACTTC
TRBD1 TRBJ2-5 few TRBV18 CASSGTGDVLGTQYF TGTGCCAGCTCCGGGACAGGAGATGTTCTGGGGACCCAGTACTTC